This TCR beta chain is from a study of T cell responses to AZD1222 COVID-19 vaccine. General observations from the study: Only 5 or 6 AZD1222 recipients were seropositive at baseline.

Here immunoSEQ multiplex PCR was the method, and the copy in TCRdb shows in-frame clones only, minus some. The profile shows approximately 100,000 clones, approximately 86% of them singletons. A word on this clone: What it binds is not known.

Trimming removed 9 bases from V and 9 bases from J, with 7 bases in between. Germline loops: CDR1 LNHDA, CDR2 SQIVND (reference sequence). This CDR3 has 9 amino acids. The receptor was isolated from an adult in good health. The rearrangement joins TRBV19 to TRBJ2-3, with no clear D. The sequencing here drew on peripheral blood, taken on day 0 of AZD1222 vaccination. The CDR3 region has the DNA TGTGCCAGCCGCTGGACGCAGTATTTT. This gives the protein CASRWTQYF.